This is a list of T cell receptor beta chains from one sample in a study of CD8+ T cells in alopecia areata. Produced via immunoSEQ multiplex PCR; TCRdb's table is partial and in-frame only. The sample includes 150,000 to 200,000 clones, approximately 59% of them seen just once. Sequenced material: CD4+ T cells sorted from blood, taken between weeks 55 and 70, from a patient treated with tofacitinib. These receptors were obtained from a human donor with alopecia areata. The CDR3 runs from the conserved cysteine through the conserved F or W. A D gene is named only where the DNA matches it firmly. Some rows mark clone size as missing; the rest say once, few, many or name a class of expanded clone.

J gene | V gene | clone size | D gene | CDR3 DNA | CDR3 protein
TRBJ2-2 | TRBV11-2 | - | - | TGTGCCAGCAGCCTGACTTCGGGCACCGGGGAGCTGTTTTTT | CASSLTSGTGELFF
TRBJ2-7 | TRBV4-1 | - | TRBD2 | TGCGCCAGCAGCCAAGTGGGACTAGCGGGGGGTCCCACTGGCTCCTACGAGCAGTACTTC | CASSQVGLAGGPTGSYEQYF
TRBJ1-2 | TRBV6-5 | - | TRBD1 | TGTGCCAGCACCAAGACAGGGGTCTATGGCTACACCTTC | CASTKTGVYGYTF
TRBJ1-2 | TRBV7-8 | - | - | TGTGCCAGCAGCTCGTCCGGGACTGTTATAAACTATGGCTACACCTTC | CASSSSGTVINYGYTF
TRBJ2-3 | TRBV28 | - | - | TGTGCCAGCAGCCACGGGGTGGGGAGGCGCACAGATACGCAGTATTTT | CASSHGVGRRTDTQYF
TRBJ2-3 | TRBV9 | - | - | TGTGCAACAGCCCCCCTAGGCACAGATACGCAGTATTTT | CATAPLGTDTQYF
TRBJ2-3 | TRBV7-2 | - | - | TGTGCCAGCAGCCCACAGGGATTCAGCACAGATACGCAGTATTTT | CASSPQGFSTDTQYF
TRBJ2-7 | TRBV5-6 | - | TRBD1 | TGTGCCAGCAGCTTGCGACAGGGGAATTTAAACTACGAGCAGTACTTC | CASSLRQGNLNYEQYF
TRBJ2-1 | TRBV28 | - | - | TGTGCCAGCAGTTTAAACTACAATGAGCAGTTCTTC | CASSLNYNEQFF
TRBJ2-5 | TRBV6-5 | - | - | TGTGCCAGCAGTTACGGGCAGGGAGGAACGACCCAGTACTTC | CASSYGQGGTTQYF
TRBJ2-3 | TRBV30 | - | - | TGTGCCTGGAGTGTACGGGCTGGGGGCGCAGATACGCAGTATTTT | CAWSVRAGGADTQYF
TRBJ2-5 | TRBV5-1 | few | - | TGCGCCAGCAGCTCGGGAACAGGGCGACAAGAGACCCAGTACTTC | CASSSGTGRQETQYF
TRBJ1-6 | TRBV7-2 | - | - | TGTGCCAGCAGCTTAGATGGGGGGCGTAATTCACCCCTCCACTTT | CASSLDGGRNSPLHF
TRBJ2-5 | TRBV5-1 | - | TRBD2 | TGCGCCAGCAGCCTGCAAGCGGGGCAGCAAGAGACCCAGTACTTC | CASSLQAGQQETQYF
TRBJ2-1 | TRBV6-5 | - | TRBD1 | TGTGCCAGCAGTTACGATGACAGGGAACCCTACAATGAGCAGTTCTTC | CASSYDDREPYNEQFF